These T cell receptor beta chains were read from a single sample in a study of early T cells in non-severe SARS-CoV-2 infection. TCRdb used MiXCR to reprocess the 5' RACE reads, holding one entry per CDR3 protein. The sample holds under 70,000 distinct CDR3 sequences, roughly 11% seen once. The sequencing input was whole blood. These TCRs come from an adult who was a healthcare worker with PCR-confirmed SARS-CoV-2 infection or an uninfected control (not recorded which). Each CDR3 is given with its conserved first and last residue. Fields, in order: V gene, clone size, J gene, D gene, CDR3 protein, CDR3 DNA. A D gene is named only where the DNA matches it firmly. Only part of the rows carry a size: once, few, many, or a class if the clone is expanded.

TRBV9,many,TRBJ2-3,.,CASNPLTDTQYF,TGTGCCAGCAACCCGTTAACAGATACGCAGTATTTT
TRBV2,few,TRBJ2-1,TRBD2,CASSEAGTSGAWGSYNEQFF,TGTGCCAGCAGTGAGGCCGGGACTAGCGGGGCGTGGGGCTCCTACAATGAGCAGTTCTTC
TRBV4-1,.,TRBJ1-2,.,CASSQDRADGYTF,TGCGCCAGCAGCCAAGATCGGGCAGATGGCTACACCTTC
TRBV12-3/TRBV12-4,many,TRBJ1-1,.,CASSLVTWAPEAFF,TGTGCCAGCAGTTTAGTGACGTGGGCCCCTGAAGCTTTCTTT
TRBV12-3/TRBV12-4,.,TRBJ2-7,.,CASSPATAYEQYF,TGTGCCAGCAGCCCGGCGACGGCCTACGAGCAGTACTTC
TRBV13,few,TRBJ1-1,.,CASSFAGANTEAFF,TGTGCCAGCAGCTTCGCGGGGGCGAACACTGAAGCTTTCTTT
TRBV3-1,many,TRBJ1-6,TRBD1,CASSQGAGTGNSPLHF,TGTGCCAGCAGCCAAGGAGCCGGGACAGGAAATTCACCCCTCCACTTT
TRBV19,.,TRBJ2-6,.,CASRGRDTGANVLTF,TGTGCCAGTAGGGGCAGGGATACTGGGGCCAACGTCCTGACTTTC
TRBV13,.,TRBJ1-1,TRBD1,CVSSFRDRVEAFF,TGTGTCAGCAGCTTCCGGGACAGGGTAGAAGCTTTCTTT
TRBV7-8,many,TRBJ2-4,.,CASSLTSLNIQYF,TGTGCCAGCAGCTTAACGAGTTTGAACATTCAGTACTTC
TRBV12-2,many,TRBJ2-4,.,CASRLDRGSKNIQYF,TGTGCAAGTCGCTTAGACAGGGGATCCAAAAACATTCAGTACTTC
TRBV19,.,TRBJ2-2,TRBD2,CASSTGLAGGPGTGELFF,TGTGCCAGTAGTACCGGACTAGCGGGAGGGCCCGGTACCGGGGAGCTGTTTTTT
TRBV5-1,.,TRBJ1-1,.,CASSFQPGNTEAFF,TGCGCCAGCAGCTTCCAGCCGGGGAACACTGAAGCTTTCTTT
TRBV7-6,many,TRBJ2-1,TRBD2,CASSRDAAGTSGRALGQFF,TGTGCCAGCAGCCGCGACGCTGCCGGGACTAGCGGGAGGGCCCTCGGCCAGTTCTTC
TRBV7-7,few,TRBJ2-2,TRBD1,CASRKTGGTGELFF,TGTGCTAGCAGAAAGACAGGGGGGACCGGGGAGCTGTTTTTT
TRBV7-6,many,TRBJ2-3,.,CASSWAGTDTQYF,TGTGCCAGCAGCTGGGCCGGAACGGATACGCAGTATTTT
TRBV10-1,many,TRBJ2-7,TRBD1,CASSESGTGSYEQYF,TGCGCCAGCAGTGAGTCCGGGACAGGATCTTACGAGCAGTACTTC
TRBV21-1,few,TRBJ2-1,.,CASRNSSDEQFF,TGTGCCAGCCGGAATTCGAGCGATGAGCAGTTCTTC
TRBV20-1,many,TRBJ2-5,TRBD2,CSARSGGGRKETQYF,TGCAGTGCTAGGTCGGGCGGGGGGAGGAAAGAGACCCAGTACTTC
TRBV6-5,many,TRBJ2-5,.,CASSHGDPRQETQYF,TGTGCCAGCAGTCACGGGGACCCGAGACAAGAGACCCAGTACTTC
TRBV9,few,TRBJ2-6,.,CASSPRVGSGANVLTF,TGTGCCAGCAGCCCGAGGGTGGGCTCTGGGGCCAACGTCCTGACTTTC
TRBV7-6,many,TRBJ2-2,.,CASSHTTGELFF,TGTGCCAGCAGCCACACCACCGGGGAGCTGTTTTTT
TRBV29-1,few,TRBJ2-2,.,CSVVANTGELFF,TGCAGCGTTGTTGCGAACACCGGGGAGCTGTTTTTT
TRBV7-9,many,TRBJ2-7,.,CASSRTGGTKFYEQYF,TGTGCCAGCAGCCGGACCGGGGGCACTAAATTCTACGAGCAGTACTTC
TRBV6-2/TRBV6-3,.,TRBJ2-7,.,CASKGGNYEQYF,TGTGCCAGCAAGGGGGGGAACTACGAGCAGTACTTC
TRBV6-4,.,TRBJ1-6,.,CASRLTAVGGPLHF,TGTGCCAGCAGGCTTACGGCTGTGGGGGGACCCCTCCACTTT
TRBV12-3/TRBV12-4,few,TRBJ2-1,TRBD2,CASSLWERGLLEQFF,TGTGCCAGCAGTTTATGGGAGCGGGGGCTTTTGGAGCAGTTCTTC
TRBV7-8,.,TRBJ2-3,.,CASSLDSGYSTDTQYF,TGTGCCAGCAGCTTAGATTCAGGGTATAGCACAGATACGCAGTATTTT
TRBV5-1,many,TRBJ1-2,.,CASRQTQGYGYTF,TGCGCCAGCCGTCAAACCCAGGGGTATGGCTACACCTTC
TRBV18,many,TRBJ1-2,TRBD1,CASSFGDSHYGYTF,TGTGCCAGCTCATTCGGGGACAGCCACTATGGCTACACCTTC
TRBV7-3,many,TRBJ2-2,TRBD2,CASRLAGAGELFF,TGTGCCAGCAGATTAGCGGGAGCCGGGGAGCTGTTTTTT
TRBV19,many,TRBJ2-6,TRBD1,CASSKTGGSGANVLTF,TGTGCCAGTAGTAAGACAGGGGGCTCTGGGGCCAACGTCCTGACTTTC
TRBV7-6,many,TRBJ2-2,.,CASSSSPYTGELFF,TGTGCCAGCAGCTCCTCCCCGTACACCGGGGAGCTGTTTTTT
TRBV7-7,few,TRBJ2-1,.,CASSLWKGYEQFF,TGTGCTAGCAGCTTATGGAAGGGTTATGAGCAGTTCTTC
TRBV6-5,.,TRBJ1-5,.,CASRGSYSNQPQHF,TGTGCCAGCAGGGGCAGTTATAGCAATCAGCCCCAGCATTTT
TRBV12-5,many,TRBJ1-1,TRBD1,CASGLDRVRYHTEAFF,TGTGCTAGTGGCCTGGACAGGGTCCGCTACCACACTGAAGCTTTCTTT
TRBV20-1,many,TRBJ2-2,TRBD2,CSAMRRAGVTTGELFF,TGCAGTGCCATGAGGAGAGCGGGAGTGACGACCGGGGAGCTGTTTTTT
TRBV13,many,TRBJ2-5,.,CASSRESVVGTQYF,TGTGCCAGCAGCCGCGAAAGTGTGGTGGGGACCCAGTACTTC
TRBV28,many,TRBJ2-3,.,CASSLGRVQYF,TGTGCCAGCAGTTTGGGGCGAGTGCAGTATTTT
TRBV7-8,many,TRBJ2-3,.,CASSLGARGGTDTQYF,TGTGCCAGCAGCTTAGGGGCTAGGGGAGGCACAGATACGCAGTATTTT
TRBV5-3,many,TRBJ2-3,.,CARSLGVDRSTDTQYF,TGTGCCAGAAGCTTGGGGGTCGACCGCAGCACAGATACGCAGTATTTT
TRBV6-2/TRBV6-3,.,TRBJ1-6,TRBD1,CASSYSPGQGSSYNSPLHF,TGTGCCAGCAGTTATTCTCCGGGACAGGGTTCCTCCTATAATTCACCCCTCCACTTT
TRBV6-4,few,TRBJ1-5,TRBD1,CASGGQGTDQPQHF,TGTGCCAGCGGGGGACAGGGGACGGATCAGCCCCAGCATTTT
TRBV10-2,many,TRBJ1-5,.,CASSDEVLTGGGQPQHF,TGCGCCAGCAGTGACGAAGTACTGACAGGCGGGGGTCAGCCCCAGCATTTT
TRBV6-1,many,TRBJ2-1,.,CASSDRVQRAEQFF,TGTGCCAGCAGTGACAGGGTCCAGCGAGCAGAGCAGTTCTTC
TRBV2,many,TRBJ2-2,.,CASSEALGTGGELFF,TGTGCCAGCAGTGAAGCTCTGGGGACGGGCGGGGAGCTGTTTTTT
TRBV6-1,.,TRBJ2-3,.,CASLGLLSTDTQYF,TGTGCCAGCCTGGGACTTCTTAGCACAGATACGCAGTATTTT
TRBV11-2,many,TRBJ1-4,.,CASSLDMTANEKLFF,TGTGCCAGCAGCTTAGATATGACGGCCAATGAAAAACTGTTTTTT
TRBV2,many,TRBJ1-5,TRBD1,CASSREGQRGNQPQHF,TGTGCCAGCAGCCGTGAGGGACAGAGAGGCAATCAGCCCCAGCATTTT
TRBV7-8,.,TRBJ2-3,TRBD2,CASSHESGTKRFSTDTQYF,TGTGCCAGCAGCCACGAATCCGGGACTAAGAGATTTAGCACAGATACGCAGTATTTT
TRBV2,many,TRBJ2-3,.,CASSGIHTDTQYF,TGTGCCAGCAGTGGTATACACACAGATACGCAGTATTTT
TRBV24-1,few,TRBJ2-6,.,CATSRGDVYSGANVLTF,TGTGCCACCAGCCGCGGGGATGTCTACTCTGGGGCCAACGTCCTGACTTTC
TRBV12-3/TRBV12-4,few,TRBJ2-1,.,CASSGQPNYNEQFF,TGTGCCAGCAGTGGGCAGCCCAACTACAATGAGCAGTTCTTC